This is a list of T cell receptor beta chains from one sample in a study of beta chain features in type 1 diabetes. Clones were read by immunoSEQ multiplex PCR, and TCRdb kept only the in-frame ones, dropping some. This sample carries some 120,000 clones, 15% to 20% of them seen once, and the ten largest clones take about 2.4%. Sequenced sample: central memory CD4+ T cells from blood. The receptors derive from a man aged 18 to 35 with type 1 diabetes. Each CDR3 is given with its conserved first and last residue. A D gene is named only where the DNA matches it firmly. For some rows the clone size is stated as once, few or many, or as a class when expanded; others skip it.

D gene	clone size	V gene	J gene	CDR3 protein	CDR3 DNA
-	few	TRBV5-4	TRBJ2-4	CASSLGTTRLAKNIQYF	TGTGCCAGCAGCTTGGGAACTACCCGGCTAGCCAAAAACATTCAGTACTTC
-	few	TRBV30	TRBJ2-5	CAWSVSSKTQYF	TGTGCCTGGAGTGTTAGCTCGAAGACCCAGTACTTC
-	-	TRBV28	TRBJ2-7	CASSFFSLEQYF	TGTGCCAGCAGTTTTTTCTCCCTCGAGCAGTACTTC
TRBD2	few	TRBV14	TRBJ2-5	CATSGGDAETQYF	TGTGCCACCTCGGGAGGGGACGCGGAGACCCAGTACTTC
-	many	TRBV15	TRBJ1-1	CATSRDNRDTEAFF	TGTGCCACCAGCAGAGATAATCGGGACACTGAAGCTTTCTTT
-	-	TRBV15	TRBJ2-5	CATSRDVGETQYF	TGTGCCACCAGCAGAGATGTAGGAGAGACCCAGTACTTC
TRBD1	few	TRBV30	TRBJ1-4	CAWSVGQGAEKLFF	TGTGCCTGGAGTGTAGGACAGGGGGCGGAAAAACTGTTTTTT
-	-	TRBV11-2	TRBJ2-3	CASGYTDTQYF	TGTGCCAGCGGGTACACAGATACGCAGTATTTT
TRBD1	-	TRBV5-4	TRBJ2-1	CASSLALGTGGTGQFF	TGTGCCAGCAGCTTGGCCTTGGGGACAGGGGGAACTGGGCAGTTCTTC
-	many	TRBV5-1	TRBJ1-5	CASSWDVNQPQHF	TGCGCCAGCAGCTGGGACGTTAATCAGCCCCAGCATTTT
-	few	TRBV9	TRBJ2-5	CASSVAPVGAGETQYF	TGTGCCAGCAGCGTAGCCCCGGTGGGGGCCGGGGAGACCCAGTACTTC
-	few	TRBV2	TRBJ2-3	CASEGGSTDTQYF	TGTGCCAGCGAGGGTGGGAGCACAGATACGCAGTATTTT
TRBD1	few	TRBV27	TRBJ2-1	CASMVPGQGRNEQFF	TGTGCCAGCATGGTTCCGGGACAGGGGCGAAATGAGCAGTTCTTC
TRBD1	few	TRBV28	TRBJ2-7	CASRGGTGGYEQYF	TGTGCCAGCAGGGGAGGGACAGGGGGCTACGAGCAGTACTTC
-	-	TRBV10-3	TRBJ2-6	CASSPSGANVLTF	TGTGCCAGCAGCCCCTCTGGGGCCAACGTCCTGACTTTC
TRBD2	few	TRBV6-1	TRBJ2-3	CASSTSGGADTQYF	TGTGCCAGCAGTACTAGCGGGGGGGCAGATACGCAGTATTTT
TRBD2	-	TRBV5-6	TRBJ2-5	CASSELGREEETQYF	TGTGCCAGCAGCGAACTAGGACGGGAGGAGGAGACCCAGTACTTC
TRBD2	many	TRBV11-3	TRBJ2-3	CASSLDQSGTSGGSLQYF	TGTGCCAGCAGCTTAGATCAGAGCGGGACTAGCGGAGGGTCCCTGCAGTATTTT
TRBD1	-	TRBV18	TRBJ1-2	CASSPGTGYGYTF	TGTGCCAGCTCACCGGGGACAGGGTATGGCTACACCTTC
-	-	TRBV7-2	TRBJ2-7	CASSLAVNNYEQYF	TGTGCCAGCAGCTTAGCCGTAAACAACTACGAGCAGTACTTC
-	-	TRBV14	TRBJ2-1	CASSQDGLDSVEQFF	TGTGCCAGCAGCCAAGATGGGCTAGATTCTGTTGAGCAGTTCTTC
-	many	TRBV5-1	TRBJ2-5	CASSLTGNNGETQYF	TGCGCCAGCAGCTTGACTGGGAATAATGGGGAGACCCAGTACTTC
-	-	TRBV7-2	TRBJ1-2	CASSSYWGDYGYTF	TGTGCCAGCAGCTCTTATTGGGGTGACTATGGCTACACCTTC
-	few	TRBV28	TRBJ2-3	CASSPSADTQYF	TGTGCCAGCAGTCCATCAGCAGATACGCAGTATTTT
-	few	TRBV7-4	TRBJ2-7	CASSFPRDVGSYEQYF	TGTGCCAGCAGCTTCCCGAGAGACGTCGGTTCCTACGAGCAGTACTTC
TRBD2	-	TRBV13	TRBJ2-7	CASSLRIAGGNEQYF	TGTGCCAGCAGTCTCCGGATAGCGGGAGGGAACGAGCAGTACTTC
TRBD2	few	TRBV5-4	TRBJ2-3	CAGTGGATDTQYF	TGTGCCGGGACCGGGGGGGCAACAGATACGCAGTATTTT